This T cell receptor (beta chain) is drawn from a study of blood T cell repertoires in COVID-19. This table comes from immunoSEQ multiplex PCR, and its TCRdb copy is limited to in-frame clones, with some not included. The table records 250,000 or so clones, about 89% of them present only once. Per germline, CDR1 MRHNA and CDR2 SNTAGT. This CDR3 comprises 13 residues. V was clipped by 9 bases and J by 7 bases; unmatched bases: 6. This TCR derives from a man aged 40-55 years with active or convalescent COVID-19. The V call is TRBV6-4, the J call TRBJ1-4; TRBD1 aligns across 9 bases. Sequencing was performed on peripheral blood. CDR3 sequence: CARGQGVCEKLFF. CDR3 nucleotide sequence: TGTGCCAGGGGACAGGGCGTCTGTGAAAAACTGTTTTTT.